This T cell receptor beta chain was captured in a study of chemoradiotherapy in HPV16-positive cancers. Study background: Candidate HPV-specific T-cell clones and common TCR motifs came from functional assays in two HPV16-positive patients.

Repeated repertoire sampling spanned the course of chemoradiotherapy. Produced via immunoSEQ multiplex PCR; TCRdb's table is partial and in-frame only. The sample includes fewer than 30,000 clones, roughly nine tenths of them seen just once. Germline CDR1 and CDR2: SGHRS and YFSETQ. Trimming took 0 bases from V and 4 from J; bases not matched to a gene: 4. The CDR3 length is 16 residues. As to this clone: Its cognate antigen is unknown.

Whole-study results and caveats: For HPV16-positive patients, expanding HPV-responsive T cells associated with longer recurrence-free survival. Non-HPV-specific T cells did not expand in tumors during treatment, whereas candidate HPV-specific clones and E7-related motifs did.

The specimen comprised blood, sampled from a patient who underwent chemoradiotherapy. The receptor's source is a human donor with HPV-associated anogenital cancer. This sequence joins TRBV5-1 and TRBJ2-1, with TRBD1 identical over 10 bases. The CDR3 bases are TGCGCCAGCAGCTTGGAGGGACAGGGGAGGTACAATGAGCAGTTCTTC. Protein sequence: CASSLEGQGRYNEQFF.